Following are 3 T cell receptor beta chains from one sample sequenced in a study of patients and donors after allogeneic stem cell transplantation. One entry per CDR3 protein results from TCRdb running MiXCR on the RT-PCR reads. The sample records approximately 200,000 distinct CDR3 sequences, around two fifths being singletons. Material for sequencing was blood, either unsorted or a sorted T cell fraction (not recorded which). These receptors all come from a human donor who was either an allogeneic HSCT recipient or a stem cell or donor lymphocyte infusion donor (not recorded which). It is not recorded whose cells these are; they may come from a transplant donor.

The sample holds a few counts of this clonotype. The V call is TRBV10-3, the J call TRBJ1-1; D gene ambiguous. Trimming pared 7 bases from V and 4 bases from J, leaving 13 bases between. Germline CDR1 reads ENHRY; CDR2 reads SYGVKD. This CDR3 region has 13 residues. CDR3: CAITPASSTEAFF. In nucleotides, the CDR3 is TGTGCCATCACCCCGGCTAGTAGCACTGAAGCTTTCTTT.

V and J are TRBV25-1 and TRBJ1-6; no clear D gene. V was clipped by 11 bases and J by 2 bases, with 22 bases between them. The CDR3 covers 17 residues. The V gene's germline CDR1 is MGHDK and CDR2 SYGVNS. As DNA, the CDR3 is TGTGCCCCGGTCGGCAGGACCCCTGCCACCTATAATTCACCCCTCCACTTT. Its translation: CAPVGRTPATYNSPLHF.

V and J are TRBV5-5 and TRBJ2-1; tentative D call: TRBD2 (6 bases). The CDR3 has 15 residues. The V end was cut by 2 bases, the J end by 2 bases, with 11 bases between. Germline lookup yields CDR1 SGHKS and CDR2 YYEKEE (reference sequence). For the CDR3, the DNA is TGTGCCAGCAGCTTTGGGCGGGGAACCTACAATGAGCAGTTCTTC. The encoded protein is CASSFGRGTYNEQFF.